This TCR beta chain derives from a study of Ad26.COV2.S vaccination and SARS-CoV-2 variants. The assay was immunoSEQ multiplex PCR, and TCRdb's table has in-frame clones only and misses some. The repertoire holds just over 350,000 clones, with more than 75% as singletons. To note about this clone: As yet, its antigen is unknown.

Study-level points and caveats: Recipients of either vaccine or placebo displayed similar breadth of non-spike TCRs. After vaccination, substantial breadth of spike-specific CD8+ and CD4+ responses was reported.

Treatment here: roughly 18 received Ad26.COV2.S at low or high dose, single or two shots; a few received placebo; per-sample allocation not given. Samples were taken on day 63 after the first vaccine or placebo injection. CDR1 and CDR2 from the germline V gene are LNHNV and YYDKDF (reference sequence). CDR3 size: 14 residues. V was clipped by 8 bases and J by 0 bases, with 11 bases between them. Sequenced material: peripheral blood, taken in a trial of Ad26.COV2.S vaccine versus placebo. This TCR came from a person between 18 and 59 years old who received the Ad26.COV2.S COVID-19 vaccine or a placebo. This chain links TRBV15 with TRBJ1-5; D might be TRBD1 (6 bases). CDR3 sequence (DNA): TGTGCCACCGAGACAGGAAATAGCAATCAGCCCCAGCATTTT. It is translated as CATETGNSNQPQHF.